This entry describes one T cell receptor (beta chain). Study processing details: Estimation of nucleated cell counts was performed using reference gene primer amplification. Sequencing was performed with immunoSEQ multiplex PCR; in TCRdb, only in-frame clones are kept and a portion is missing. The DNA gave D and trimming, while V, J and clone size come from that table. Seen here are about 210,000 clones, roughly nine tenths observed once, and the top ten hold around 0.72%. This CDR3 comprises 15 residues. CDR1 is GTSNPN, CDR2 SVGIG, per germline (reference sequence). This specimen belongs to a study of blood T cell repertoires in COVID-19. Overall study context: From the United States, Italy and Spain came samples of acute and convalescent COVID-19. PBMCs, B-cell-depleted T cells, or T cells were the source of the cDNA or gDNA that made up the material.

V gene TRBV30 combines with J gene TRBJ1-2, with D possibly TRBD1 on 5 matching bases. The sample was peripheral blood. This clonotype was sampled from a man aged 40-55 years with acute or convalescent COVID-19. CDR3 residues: CARSQTLTVNYGYTF. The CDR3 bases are TGTGCGCGGAGCCAAACCTTGACAGTGAACTATGGCTACACCTTC.